This record looks at one T cell receptor beta chain sequence and its context. The CDR3 length is 13 residues. Germline CDR1 and CDR2: LNHDA and SQIVND (reference sequence). Trimming took off 7 bases at V and 1 base at J, with 10 bases between the two ends. In the original analysis: Nucleated cell counts were estimated from reference gene primer amplification. The protocol was immunoSEQ multiplex PCR, while the TCRdb copy is restricted to in-frame clones and leaves out a portion. That table furnishes V, J and clone size, whereas the DNA furnished D and trimming. The sample contains 70,000 to 85,000 clones, around 88% of which appear only once. This specimen belongs to a study of blood T cell repertoires in COVID-19. Study context: Donors in the United States, Italy and Spain gave samples during acute or convalescent COVID-19. Sample material is recorded as cDNA or gDNA derived from T cells, B-cell-depleted T cells, or PBMCs.

The receptor was derived from an elderly man with active or convalescent COVID-19. This chain joins TRBV19 and TRBJ1-1; no firm D call. The sequencing input was peripheral blood. The CDR3: CASTRDKNTEAFF. The CDR3 region has the DNA TGTGCCAGTACCCGGGATAAGAACACTGAAGCTTTCTTT.